A selection of T cell receptor beta chains follows, all from one sample in a study of response to subunit inactivated influenza vaccine. Each CDR3 protein is one row after TCRdb ran MiXCR on the RT-PCR reads. Here the sample spans around 760,000 distinct CDR3 sequences, 14% being singletons. The source was PBMCs from blood, collected around 15 days before vaccination. The receptors stem from a man aged 50 or older who received an inactivated influenza vaccine. CDR3s include the opening cysteine and the closing phenylalanine or tryptophan. The D gene is left open where the match is weak. Size values are once, few and many counts, or a class for expanded clones, and some rows have none.

CDR3 DNA,CDR3 protein,V gene,D gene,J gene,clone size
TGCAGTGCTAGACCGTCTAGCGGGGGTATCAATGAGCAGTTCTTC,CSARPSSGGINEQFF,TRBV20-1,TRBD2,TRBJ2-1,few
TGTGCCAGCAGTTTTACTCGCCCCTACAATGAGCGGTTCTTC,CASSFTRPYNERFF,TRBV12-3/TRBV12-4,-,TRBJ2-1,-
TGTGCCAGTAGTATCACTAGCGGGAGTAATGAGCAGTTCTTC,CASSITSGSNEQFF,TRBV19,TRBD2,TRBJ2-1,few
TGCAGCGTTGGGACAGGGAGGAGAGAGACCCAGTACTTC,CSVGTGRRETQYF,TRBV29-1,TRBD1,TRBJ2-5,few
TGTGCCAGCAGCTCGGGAGCCTACTCTGGAAACACCATATATTTT,CASSSGAYSGNTIYF,TRBV5-6,-,TRBJ1-3,few
TGTGCCAGCAGCTTCCCAGGGATACAAAGCTCCTACGAGCAGTACTTC,CASSFPGIQSSYEQYF,TRBV7-2,-,TRBJ2-7,-
TGTGCCAGCAGCTTAGTAGCGGGAGACATGGATACGCAGTATTTT,CASSLVAGDMDTQYF,TRBV7-9,TRBD2,TRBJ2-3,-
TGTGCCAGCAGCCGGAACCCTAAACAGAAGCTGTTTTTT,CASSRNPKQKLFF,TRBV28,-,TRBJ2-2,few
TGTGCCAGCAGCCAGGGGGGTTCACCCCTCCACTTT,CASSQGGSPLHF,TRBV5-6,TRBD1,TRBJ1-6,many
TGTGCCAGCAGCCCCGCCCGCCTTCGGGACACTCCTCAAGAGACCCAGTACTTC,CASSPARLRDTPQETQYF,TRBV4-2,-,TRBJ2-5,-
TGTGCCACCAGTGATTTGCCAAGCGACAGGGGGACCGGGGAGCTGTTTTTT,CATSDLPSDRGTGELFF,TRBV24-1,TRBD1,TRBJ2-2,many
TGTGCCAGCAGCGCGAACCCTAGCGGCGGGTTTAACAATGAGCAGTTCTTC,CASSANPSGGFNNEQFF,TRBV7-2,TRBD2,TRBJ2-1,-
TGTGCCAGCAGCATTGCGATGACTAGCGGGAGCTACGAGCAGTACTTC,CASSIAMTSGSYEQYF,TRBV12-3/TRBV12-4,TRBD2,TRBJ2-7,few
TGTGCCAGCAGTTCCTTGTGGGTCACAGATACGCAGTATTTT,CASSSLWVTDTQYF,TRBV27,-,TRBJ2-3,-
TGTGCCAGCAGCCAGTCGGGACCATCCGGACTTCCCTACGAGCAGTACTTC,CASSQSGPSGLPYEQYF,TRBV4-2,-,TRBJ2-7,few
TGCGCCAGCAGCTGGCTTACAGGGGATGGCTACACCTTC,CASSWLTGDGYTF,TRBV5-1,TRBD1,TRBJ1-2,-
TGTGCCAGCAGCTCAGCCGGGACAGGGAACACCGGGGAGCTGTTTTTT,CASSSAGTGNTGELFF,TRBV7-9,TRBD1,TRBJ2-2,few
TGTGCCAGCAGCCAAGATGGGGGACAACTCAAGACCCAGTACTTC,CASSQDGGQLKTQYF,TRBV14,-,TRBJ2-5,many
TGCGCCAGCAGCCAAGGTGGGATGGAAAGGGAGCTAGGTACTGAAGCTTTCTTT,CASSQGGMERELGTEAFF,TRBV4-3,-,TRBJ1-1,few
TGTGCCAGCAGTTATTACCTCGCGGGACTAGGAGGCACCGGGGAGCTGTTTTTT,CASSYYLAGLGGTGELFF,TRBV6-5,TRBD2,TRBJ2-2,-
TGTGCCACCTCAAAAACGGGACAGGGCAACTACGAGCAGTACTTC,CATSKTGQGNYEQYF,TRBV28,TRBD1,TRBJ2-7,few
TGTGCCAGCAGCGGGGGCAGGACAGGGGTCGGGGAGACCCAGTACTTC,CASSGGRTGVGETQYF,TRBV7-2,TRBD1,TRBJ2-5,-
TGTGCCAGCAGCTTAGTCCCTATAACAGGGGACTTCGACGAGCAGTACTTC,CASSLVPITGDFDEQYF,TRBV7-9,-,TRBJ2-7,many
TGTGCCAGCAGTGGGGGGGCAGCGGACATTCAGTACTTC,CASSGGAADIQYF,TRBV2,-,TRBJ2-4,-
TGTGCCAGCAGCTACGACAGGGGGTTCTACGAGCAGTACTTC,CASSYDRGFYEQYF,TRBV11-2,TRBD1,TRBJ2-7,few
TGTGCCAGCGGCTTGACACAGGGAGCAGCCTACGAGCAGTACTTC,CASGLTQGAAYEQYF,TRBV7-6,-,TRBJ2-7,-
TGTGCCAGCAGCCACGACGAGTATACGCAGTATTTT,CASSHDEYTQYF,TRBV11-2,-,TRBJ2-3,many
TGTGCCAGCACGGGACAGGGGGCTAACGACTATGGCTACACCTTC,CASTGQGANDYGYTF,TRBV25-1,TRBD1,TRBJ1-2,few
TGCAGCGTTGTTGGACAGGGGACCGGGGAGCTGTTTTTT,CSVVGQGTGELFF,TRBV29-1,TRBD1,TRBJ2-2,few
TGTGCCAGCAGCCAAGCAGGGGAGGGCTCACCCCTCCACTTT,CASSQAGEGSPLHF,TRBV4-2,-,TRBJ1-6,few
TGTGCCAGCAGCTTAAGGCGAGCTCAGCCCCAGCATTTT,CASSLRRAQPQHF,TRBV7-8,-,TRBJ1-5,-
TGTGCCAGCAGCTTCTACCTAACGGATGAGCAGTTCTTC,CASSFYLTDEQFF,TRBV7-2,-,TRBJ2-1,-
TGTGCCAGCAGCTTATACGGGGACAGGGGAACTGGGGCCAACGTCCTGACTTTC,CASSLYGDRGTGANVLTF,TRBV7-3,TRBD1,TRBJ2-6,-
TGTGCCACGAAGACAGGGGGAGATACGCAGTATTTT,CATKTGGDTQYF,TRBV19,TRBD1,TRBJ2-3,-
TGTGCCAGCAGCTCGGAGGTGGCAAGGCAGCAGTTCTTC,CASSSEVARQQFF,TRBV7-2,-,TRBJ2-1,few
TGTGCCAGCAGCCAAGTGGGGTCCAATCAGCCCCAGCATTTT,CASSQVGSNQPQHF,TRBV4-2,-,TRBJ1-5,many
TGCGCCAGCAGCCCCAGGGAGGCTGGAAACACCATATATTTT,CASSPREAGNTIYF,TRBV4-3,-,TRBJ1-3,few
TGCAGTGCTAGCCCCCTAGGCCGGGAGTCCTACGAGCAGTACTTC,CSASPLGRESYEQYF,TRBV20-1,-,TRBJ2-7,few
TGTGCCAGCAGCCAGGCCGGGACACCTTCCGAGCAGTACTTC,CASSQAGTPSEQYF,TRBV4-2,-,TRBJ2-7,few
TGTGCCAGCAGTCAGGGGAGGGAGCAGTTCTTC,CASSQGREQFF,TRBV12-3/TRBV12-4,-,TRBJ2-1,many
TGCAGCCCACGGCTAGCGGGGACCTACAATGAGCAGTTCTTC,CSPRLAGTYNEQFF,TRBV29-1,TRBD2,TRBJ2-1,many
TGCAGCGTCGTCCCGGGACAGGGGACTGAAGCTTTCTTT,CSVVPGQGTEAFF,TRBV29-1,TRBD1,TRBJ1-1,many
TGTGCCAGCAGCCGGACAGTTTACCAAGAGACCCAGTACTTC,CASSRTVYQETQYF,TRBV7-2,-,TRBJ2-5,-
TGTGCCAGCAGCCCCCGCCCTGATGGGGTGCAGTTCTTC,CASSPRPDGVQFF,TRBV11-3,-,TRBJ2-1,-
TGCAGTGCTAGAGCGACTAGCGGGGGTAGTGAGCAGTTCTTC,CSARATSGGSEQFF,TRBV20-1,TRBD2,TRBJ2-1,once
TGCAGTGCCCAGATTTTTGAAACTGGCGCCGGGGAGCTGTTTTTT,CSAQIFETGAGELFF,TRBV20-1,-,TRBJ2-2,-
TGTGCCAGCAGCCAAATCGGTAGCACAGATACGCAGTATTTT,CASSQIGSTDTQYF,TRBV4-2,-,TRBJ2-3,few